The 26 T cell receptor beta chains in this list originate from one sample, sequenced in a study of T-cell memory formation after mild COVID-19. TCRdb ran MiXCR on the 5' RACE reads and lists one entry per CDR3 protein. The sample has hundreds of thousands of distinct CDR3 sequences, about a fifth seen once; the top ten hold about 8.7%. The specimen sequenced was PBMCs or a T cell subset sorted from them (not recorded which). The receptors were sampled from an adult woman who had mild COVID-19 (a few samples of this study predate the infection). Cell type and time point are not known.

The chain has TRBV20-1 and TRBJ1-2; tentative D call: TRBD1 (5 bases). CDR3 length: 13 amino acids. Germline CDR1 DFQATT, CDR2 SNEGSKA (reference sequence). Trimming removed 2 bases at V and 0 bases at J, with 7 bases between. CDR3 protein: CSARMGPNYGYTF. The CDR3 DNA sequence: TGCAGTGCTAGAATGGGGCCTAACTATGGCTACACCTTC.

This chain joins TRBV20-1 and TRBJ2-1; 7 positions match TRBD2. This CDR3 has 14 residues. Germline V gene sequence: CDR1 DFQATT, CDR2 SNEGSKA (reference sequence). The CDR3 region is CSPTAAGPGREQFF. CDR3 DNA: TGCAGCCCCACGGCAGCGGGGCCGGGGAGGGAGCAGTTCTTC.

This clonotype was counted many times. The V call is TRBV5-1, the J call TRBJ2-7; a possible D gene is TRBD1 (6 bases). The CDR3 covers 14 residues. The germline V and J ends were trimmed by 3 bases and 2 bases, with 12 bases remaining between them. Germline V lookup: CDR1 SGHRS, CDR2 YFSETQ. The chain's CDR3 is CASSSTGTTYEQYF. The CDR3 DNA follows: TGCGCCAGCAGCTCAACCGGGACAACCTACGAGCAGTACTTC.

The chain has TRBV7-2 and TRBJ1-3, with D possibly TRBD1 on 6 matching bases. From germline, CDR1 is SGHTA and CDR2 FQGNSA. Trimming cost V 8 bases and J 1 base, with 18 bases left between them. The CDR3 has 16 amino acids. CDR3 nucleotide sequence: TGTGCCAGCTCACCACCGGGGGCCGCTTCTGGAAACACCATATATTTT. Translating gives CASSPPGAASGNTIYF. The full variable domain, completed using reference TRBV7-2 and TRBJ1-3, is GAGVSQSPSNKVTEKGKDVELRCDPISGHTALYWYRQSLGQGLEFLIYFQGNSAPDKSGLPSDRFSAERTGGSVSTLTIQRTQQEDSAVYLCASSPPGAASGNTIYFGEGSWLTVV.

This clonotype has just a few counts. The V gene is TRBV4-2, the J gene TRBJ2-3, with D possibly being TRBD2 (6 bases). The CDR3 has 15 residues. The germline CDR1 and CDR2 sequences are LGHNA and YNFKEQ. V was clipped by 2 bases and J by 2 bases, with 11 bases between them. The CDR3 nucleotides read TGTGCCAGCAGCCAATATGGGACTTTCACAGATACGCAGTATTTT. It yields the protein CASSQYGTFTDTQYF.

The chain uses TRBV6-4 and TRBJ2-7, with TRBD1 matching over 10 bases. The CDR3 is made up of 15 amino acids. Per the germline V gene, CDR1 is MRHNA and CDR2 is SNTAGT. The V and J ends lost 7 bases and 1 base, in that order; junction bases with no gene match: 7. The CDR3 sequence: CASTGDRGRSYEQYF. The CDR3 DNA follows: TGTGCCAGCACGGGGGACAGGGGAAGATCCTACGAGCAGTACTTC.

Many counts were recorded for this clonotype. The chain recombines TRBV12-3 or TRBV12-4 with TRBJ1-2, with D possibly matching TRBD1 (5 bases). The V end was cut by 6 bases, the J end by 5 bases, with 13 bases between. The CDR3 is 13 residues long. The CDR3 spells CASSFGTGYGYTF. CDR3 coding DNA: TGTGCCAGCAGCTTCGGGACTGGGTATGGCTACACCTTC.

This chain uses TRBV12-3 or TRBV12-4 with TRBJ2-1; 7 bases line up with TRBD1. This CDR3 comprises 15 residues. The V gene end was trimmed by 7 bases and the J gene end by 0 bases; junction bases not matched to a gene: 6. The CDR3 bases are TGTGCCAGCACTTTGACAGGGAACTCCTACAATGAGCAGTTCTTC. Translating it yields CASTLTGNSYNEQFF.

This clonotype was counted a few times. The chain uses TRBV4-3 and TRBJ2-5; 15 positions agree with TRBD2. Trimming cost V 4 bases and J 5 bases; bases outside gene matches: 8. The germline V gene encodes CDR1 LGHNA and CDR2 YSLEER. This CDR3 is 17 amino acids long. CDR3 nucleotide sequence: TGCGCCAGCAGCCCCGGGGGAGGACTAGCGGGAGGGGAGACCCAGTACTTC. Translated, it gives CASSPGGGLAGGETQYF.

CDR3 bases: TGTGCCAGCAGACAAGGGGGGCCGGGATACAATGAGCAGTTCTTC. As protein: CASRQGGPGYNEQFF. J is TRBJ2-1 and V is TRBV7-2; perhaps D is TRBD1 or TRBD2 (6 bases each). Germline CDR1 and CDR2: SGHTA and FQGNSA. Trimming stripped 6 bases from V and 4 bases from J, with 16 bases between. This CDR3 spans 15 amino acids. Full variable domain (rest looked up from reference TRBV7-2 and TRBJ2-1): GAGVSQSPSNKVTEKGKDVELRCDPISGHTALYWYRQSLGQGLEFLIYFQGNSAPDKSGLPSDRFSAERTGGSVSTLTIQRTQQEDSAVYLCASRQGGPGYNEQFFGPGTRLTVL.

This clonotype was recorded a few times. The rearrangement uses TRBV30 and TRBJ2-7; TRBD2 agrees at 8 bases. Trimming took 1 base from V and 5 from J; bases not matched to a gene: 13. CDR1 and CDR2 from the germline V gene are GTSNPN and SVGIG (reference sequence). The CDR3 is 16 amino acids. The CDR3 loop reads CAWSAQRGLVRNEQYF. The CDR3 bases are TGTGCCTGGAGTGCTCAAAGGGGACTAGTACGAAACGAGCAGTACTTC.

J is TRBJ2-1 and V is TRBV3-1, with TRBD2 matching over 7 bases. V was pared by 0 bases and J by 5 bases, with 10 bases of the junction left unmatched. Germline values: CDR1 LGHDT, CDR2 YNNKEL (reference sequence). The CDR3 consists of 17 residues. The CDR3 DNA follows: TGTGCCAGCAGCCAAGAAATCGGGACTACCTCGCACAATGAGCAGTTCTTC. Encoded protein: CASSQEIGTTSHNEQFF.

The chain carries TRBV7-8 and TRBJ1-2, with 7 bases that match TRBD1. The CDR3 runs to 13 residues. Germline V gene data show CDR1 as SGHVS and CDR2 as FQNEAQ. Germline trimming cut 6 bases from V and 5 bases from J; bases unmatched to any gene: 6. CDR3 in DNA: TGTGCCAGCAGGCTGAACAGGGGATATGGCTACACCTTC. Amino acids: CASRLNRGYGYTF.

This clonotype was detected a few times. This chain connects TRBV11-1 to TRBJ2-5, with TRBD1 matching over 8 bases. CDR3 length equals 16 residues. Trimming at V came to 2 bases and at J to 6 bases, leaving 11 bases not matched to a gene. Germline CDR1 reads SGHAT; CDR2 reads FQDESV (reference sequence). The CDR3 DNA sequence: TGTGCCAGCAGCTTACAAGAAAGGACAGGGTCGAAGACCCAGTACTTC. It is translated as CASSLQERTGSKTQYF.

This clonotype was counted only a few times. V gene TRBV6-2 or TRBV6-3 combines with J gene TRBJ2-7; TRBD2 aligns across 8 bases. Looked up from germline, CDR1 is MNHEY and CDR2 is SVGEGT. The V gene end was trimmed by 10 bases and the J gene end by 3 bases; junction bases not matched to a gene: 11. The CDR3 totals 14 residues. The CDR3 loop is CATRGSGSRYEQYF. The CDR3 DNA is TGTGCCACCAGGGGAAGCGGGAGTCGCTACGAGCAGTACTTC.

About this clonotype itself: The junction departs from germline at one end; a sequencing error may be responsible. The rearrangement links TRBV12-3 or TRBV12-4 to TRBJ2-7, with 8 bases lining up with TRBD2. The CDR3 length is 14 residues. CDR3 DNA: TGTGCCAGCAGTTTTAACCTGCTAGCGGGTAGCAGCAACTTC. Translating gives CASSFNLLAGSSNF.

The CDR3 spells CASSLGRKGWDTEAFF. The DNA of the CDR3 is TGTGCCAGCAGCTTGGGCAGGAAGGGCTGGGACACTGAAGCTTTCTTT. This rearrangement joins TRBV5-6 to TRBJ1-1; D gene unclear. The CDR3 contains 16 residues. From germline, CDR1 is SGHDT and CDR2 YYEEEE. V lost 0 bases and J 3 bases, leaving 15 bases between the germline ends.

The chain carries TRBV19 and TRBJ2-7, with D hard to call. The CDR3 length is 14 residues. V lost 6 bases and J 6 bases, leaving 18 bases between the germline ends. Germline V gene sequence: CDR1 LNHDA, CDR2 SQIVND (reference sequence). CDR3 amino acids: CASRPGLQVGEQYF. The CDR3 coding sequence is TGTGCCAGTAGGCCGGGCCTCCAGGTGGGCGAGCAGTACTTC.

This clonotype was seen at least ten times. The chain carries TRBV24-1 and TRBJ1-4; D gene unclear. V was shortened by 1 base and J by 10 bases, with 12 bases between the two germline ends. This CDR3 contains 14 residues. Germline V CDR1 and CDR2: KGHDR, SFDVKD. CDR3: CATSDFSLGGKLFF. The CDR3 region has the DNA TGTGCCACCAGTGATTTTAGCCTCGGCGGAAAACTGTTTTTT.

The J gene is TRBJ2-1, the V gene TRBV7-3; D gene unclear. CDR1 and CDR2 (germline): SGHTA, FQGTGA. The CDR3 has 16 residues. V was trimmed by 0 bases and J by 1 base, leaving 10 bases between them. This chain's CDR3 is CASSLTSPFSYNEQFF. The CDR3 nucleotides read TGTGCCAGCAGCTTAACGAGTCCCTTTTCCTACAATGAGCAGTTCTTC.

This clonotype was counted a few times. The chain couples TRBV7-9 to TRBJ2-7; D possibly corresponds to TRBD1 (6 bases). CDR1 and CDR2 from the germline V gene are SEHNR and FQNEAQ (reference sequence). The CDR3 totals 15 residues. The ends were cut back, 1 base at V and 2 bases at J, with 12 bases in the middle. The CDR3 nucleotides are TGTGCCAGCAGCTTAGTGGGGGACACCACCTACGAGCAGTACTTC. It specifies CASSLVGDTTYEQYF.

The CDR3 is CASNLAHSNQPQHF. CDR3 nucleotides: TGTGCCAGCAACCTCGCCCATAGCAATCAGCCCCAGCATTTT. V gene TRBV12-3 or TRBV12-4 combines with J gene TRBJ1-5, with unresolved D. V was trimmed by 7 bases and J by 0 bases, leaving 10 bases between them. This CDR3 region has 14 residues.

The V gene is TRBV25-1, the J gene TRBJ1-5; TRBD1 matches 9 bases. The germline V gene encodes CDR1 MGHDK and CDR2 SYGVNS. V lost 10 bases and J lost 1; bases outside the gene matches: 5. CDR3 length equals 14 residues. The CDR3 sequence: CATTGQGSNQPQHF. In DNA form, the CDR3 reads TGTGCCACTACGGGACAGGGCAGCAATCAGCCCCAGCATTTT.

The chain couples TRBV24-1 to TRBJ2-2; D is undetermined. With 5 bases removed from V and 4 bases from J, the gap between germline ends came to 7 bases. Germline V gene sequence: CDR1 KGHDR, CDR2 SFDVKD. CDR3 length: 13 amino acids. The CDR3 here is CATSVTVTGELFF. In nucleotides, the CDR3 is TGTGCCACCAGTGTTACAGTCACCGGGGAGCTGTTTTTT.

This chain joins TRBV6-2 or TRBV6-3 and TRBJ2-7, with no clear D. The CDR3 runs to 13 residues. The germline CDR1 and CDR2 sequences are MNHEY and SVGEGT. The V and J ends lost 9 bases and 3 bases respectively, with 15 bases between them. The CDR3 sequence: CASQWSGNYEQYF. The DNA of the CDR3 is TGTGCCAGTCAATGGTCTGGGAACTACGAGCAGTACTTC.

This clonotype was observed many times. Possible read error: a much larger clone is one base away. The gene calls are TRBV12-3 or TRBV12-4 and TRBJ1-1; no reliable D call. The CDR3 is 12 amino acids. Trimming took off 3 bases at V and 5 bases at J, with 7 bases between the two ends. CDR3 protein: CASSFGVTEAFF. As DNA, the CDR3 is TGTGCCAGCAGTTTCGGGGTGACTGAAGCTTTCTTT.